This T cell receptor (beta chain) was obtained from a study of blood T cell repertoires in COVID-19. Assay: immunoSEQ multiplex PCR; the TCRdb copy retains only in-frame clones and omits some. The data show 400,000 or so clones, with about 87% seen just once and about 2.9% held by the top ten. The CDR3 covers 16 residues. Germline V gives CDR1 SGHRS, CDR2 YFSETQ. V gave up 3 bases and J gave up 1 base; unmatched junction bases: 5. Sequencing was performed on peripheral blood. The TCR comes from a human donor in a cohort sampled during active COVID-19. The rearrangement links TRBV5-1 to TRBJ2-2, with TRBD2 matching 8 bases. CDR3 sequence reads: CASSWSGGWNTGELFF. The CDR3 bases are TGCGCCAGCAGCTGGAGCGGGGGATGGAACACCGGGGAGCTGTTTTTT.